The entry below describes one TCR beta chain. As yet, its antigen is unknown. The sample has other DNA sequences that encode this CDR3 too. The source of the sample is a study of cytomegalovirus exposure and HLA in healthy donors. Use of 60 Vbeta and 13 Jbeta primers characterized the PCR. Data came from immunoSEQ multiplex PCR; TCRdb stores just in-frame clones and leaves some out. Of 200,000 or so clones listed, approximately 80% were seen once; the top ten hold approximately 2.9%. Study-level results: Researchers left out some V segments, among them TRBV6-2 and TRBV6-3, as indistinguishable. A list of 150 or so TCR beta chains associated with cytomegalovirus was given.

Trimming left V 2 bases short and J 6 bases short, with 9 bases between. The CDR3 runs to 12 residues. Germline CDR1 is SGHRS and CDR2 is YFSETQ. The chain couples TRBV5-1 to TRBJ2-7; TRBD1 might be the D (5 bases). The source of this sequence is a man younger than 40 in good health and CMV-seronegative. Sequencing used PBMCs. In nucleotides, the CDR3 is TGCGCCAGCAGCTTAGGACAAGCCGAGCAGTACTTC. Protein: CASSLGQAEQYF. Combining the CDR3 with reference TRBV5-1 and TRBJ2-7 gives the whole variable domain KAGVTQTPRYLIKTRGQQVTLSCSPISGHRSVSWYQQTPGQGLQFLFEYFSETQRNKGNFPGRFSGRQFSNSRSEMNVSTLELGDSALYLCASSLGQAEQYFGPGTRLTVT.